This paragraph reports one T cell receptor beta chain. Its antigen is as yet unknown. Each ophthalmopathy patient scored at least 3 on the Clinical Activity Score and at least 4 on NOSPECS grade, with duration under 3 months. The length of the CDR3 is 16 residues. The V gene end was trimmed by 6 bases and the J gene end by 4 bases; junction bases not matched to a gene: 10. Looked up from germline, CDR1 is MDHEN and CDR2 is SYDVKM. RNA transcripts were the template for amplifying TCR beta CDR3 regions. The HTBI primer set drove a first-round RT-PCR of the TCR CDR3. TCRdb re-analysed the multiplex PCR reads in MiXCR, keeping a single row per CDR3 protein. The sample yields roughly 520,000 distinct CDR3 sequences, approximately 25% seen once. This entry is derived from a study of T cells in Graves' hyperthyroidism and ophthalmopathy. Overall study: At the time of initial diagnosis and before any treatment, peripheral blood was collected. Findings and limits, study-wide: Blood also held most thyroid clonotypes expanded beyond 0.001.

The receptor's source is a woman under 40 with Graves' ophthalmopathy. The sample taken for sequencing was blood. V usage is TRBV28 and J usage is TRBJ2-2; 8 bases align to TRBD1. CDR3 DNA sequence: TGTGCCAGCAGCACGCGACAGGGGTTGGTCACCGGGGAGCTGTTTTTT. Translation gives CASSTRQGLVTGELFF.